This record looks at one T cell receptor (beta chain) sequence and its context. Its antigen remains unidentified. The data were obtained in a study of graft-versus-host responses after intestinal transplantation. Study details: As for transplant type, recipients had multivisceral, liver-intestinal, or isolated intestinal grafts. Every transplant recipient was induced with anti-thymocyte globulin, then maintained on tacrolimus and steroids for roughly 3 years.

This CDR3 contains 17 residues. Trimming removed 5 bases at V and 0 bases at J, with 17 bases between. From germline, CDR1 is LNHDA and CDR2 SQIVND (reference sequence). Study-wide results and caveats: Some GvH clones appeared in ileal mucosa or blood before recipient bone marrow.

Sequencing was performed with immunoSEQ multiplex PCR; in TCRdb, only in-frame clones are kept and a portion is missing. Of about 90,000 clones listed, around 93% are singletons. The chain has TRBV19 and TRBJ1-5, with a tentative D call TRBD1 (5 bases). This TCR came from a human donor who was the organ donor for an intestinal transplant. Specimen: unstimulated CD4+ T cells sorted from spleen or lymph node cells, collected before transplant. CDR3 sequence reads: CASSVTGTVGSNQPQHF. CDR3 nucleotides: TGTGCCAGTAGTGTGACCGGGACGGTCGGTAGCAATCAGCCCCAGCATTTT.